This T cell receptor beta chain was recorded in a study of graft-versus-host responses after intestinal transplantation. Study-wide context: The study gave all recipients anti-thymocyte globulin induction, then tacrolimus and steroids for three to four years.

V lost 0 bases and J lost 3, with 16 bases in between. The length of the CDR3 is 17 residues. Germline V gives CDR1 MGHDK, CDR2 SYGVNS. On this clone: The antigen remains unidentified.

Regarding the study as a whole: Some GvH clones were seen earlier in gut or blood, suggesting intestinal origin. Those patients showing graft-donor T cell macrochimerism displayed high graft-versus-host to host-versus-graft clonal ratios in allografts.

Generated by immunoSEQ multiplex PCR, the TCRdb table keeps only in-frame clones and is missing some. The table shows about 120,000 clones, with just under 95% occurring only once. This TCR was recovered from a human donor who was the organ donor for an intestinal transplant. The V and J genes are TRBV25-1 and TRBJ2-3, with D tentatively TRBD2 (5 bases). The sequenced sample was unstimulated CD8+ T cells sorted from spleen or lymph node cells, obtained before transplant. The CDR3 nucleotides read TGTGCCAGCAGTGAATACGGACTCGACCCGTCGACAGATACGCAGTATTTT. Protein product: CASSEYGLDPSTDTQYF.